Presented here are 10 T cell receptor beta chains from one specimen sequenced in a study of blood T cell repertoires in COVID-19. The data were produced by immunoSEQ multiplex PCR, yet TCRdb's version contains in-frame clones alone and is incomplete. The data show 95,000 to 100,000 clones, 75% to 90% seen once. The material sequenced was peripheral blood. Receptors were obtained from a man of 80 years or more with acute or convalescent COVID-19.

V gene TRBV24-1 combines with J gene TRBJ2-7; the match to TRBD1 covers 7 bases. Germline-derived CDR1 and CDR2 are KGHDR and SFDVKD. Trimming cost V 6 bases and J 2 bases; bases outside gene matches: 9. CDR3 length: 15 residues. Here the CDR3 DNA reads TGTGCCACCAGTAGTGGGGGACAGCCTCCCTACGAGCAGTACTTC. Residues: CATSSGGQPPYEQYF.

The V call is TRBV6-5, the J call TRBJ1-5, with D tentatively TRBD1 (5 bases). The V end lost 4 bases, the J end lost 7 bases, and 20 bases lay between the germline ends. The CDR3 runs to 16 residues. Germline V CDR1 and CDR2: MNHEY, SVGAGI. Written as DNA, the CDR3 is TGTGCCAGCAGTTCATCCCCGTGGGGGACTAGGCAGCCCCAGCATTTT. It is translated as CASSSSPWGTRQPQHF.

The J gene is TRBJ2-7, the V gene TRBV23-1, with TRBD1 matching 7 bases. TRBV23-1 is known as an ORF, though its function is uncertain. CDR3 length equals 15 residues. Trimming at V came to 0 bases and at J to 7 bases, leaving 9 bases not matched to a gene. The CDR3, as DNA: TGCGCCAGCAGTCAATCGAAGGGACAGACGGAGGAGCAGTACTTC. This codes for CASSQSKGQTEEQYF.

The V call is TRBV5-4, the J call TRBJ2-7, with D possibly TRBD1 on 5 matching bases. CDR1 is SGHNT, CDR2 YYREEE, per germline (reference sequence). With 0 bases removed from V and 4 bases from J, the gap between germline ends came to 5 bases. There are 12 residues in the CDR3. CDR3 amino acids: CASSLEGYEQYF. Written as DNA, the CDR3 is TGTGCCAGCAGCTTGGAGGGGTACGAGCAGTACTTC. The complete variable domain, with remaining parts taken from reference TRBV5-4 and TRBJ2-7, reads ETGVTQSPTHLIKTRGQQVTLRCSSQSGHNTVSWYQQALGQGPQFIFQYYREEENGRGNFPPRFSGLQFPNYSSELNVNALELDDSALYLCASSLEGYEQYFGPGTRLTVT.

The rearrangement uses TRBV9 and TRBJ1-6; TRBD1 matches at 9 bases. Germline values: CDR1 SGDLS, CDR2 YYNGEE. The CDR3 runs to 17 residues. The J segment lost 7 bases and the V segment lost 0 bases, leaving 8 bases of the junction unmatched. CDR3 amino acids: CASSVGGLQGANSPLHF. In DNA, the CDR3 is TGTGCCAGCAGCGTAGGGGGACTACAGGGGGCAAATTCACCCCTCCACTTT.

V is TRBV28 and J is TRBJ1-1; TRBD1 might be the D (6 bases). Germline CDR1 and CDR2: MDHEN and SYDVKM. V was trimmed by 6 bases and J by 0 bases, leaving 11 bases between them. The CDR3 is made up of 14 amino acids. The CDR3 DNA is TGTGCCAGCAGACAGACAGGAGTGAACACTGAAGCTTTCTTT. It encodes CASRQTGVNTEAFF.

The V and J genes are TRBV5-4 and TRBJ2-3, with D perhaps matching TRBD2 (5 bases). Germline CDR1 and CDR2: SGHNT and YYREEE (reference sequence). There are 13 residues in the CDR3. The germline V and J ends were trimmed by 0 bases and 3 bases, with 5 bases remaining between them. The CDR3 is CASSLGGTDTQYF. CDR3 nucleotides: TGTGCCAGCAGCTTGGGCGGGACAGATACGCAGTATTTT.

The rearrangement links TRBV5-4 to TRBJ2-7, with D tentatively TRBD1 (6 bases). Germline values: CDR1 SGHNT, CDR2 YYREEE (reference sequence). This CDR3 comprises 15 residues. V gave up 5 bases and J gave up 3 bases, with 18 bases separating them. Here the CDR3 DNA reads TGTGCCAGCAGTCAAACAGGGTTTTCTATCTACGAGCAGTACTTC. Its protein is CASSQTGFSIYEQYF.

The chain is built from TRBV4-3 and TRBJ2-1; TRBD2 aligns across 12 bases. Germline V gene data show CDR1 as LGHNA and CDR2 as YSLEER. The CDR3 covers 16 residues. V shed 4 bases, J shed 2 bases, and the junction held 3 bases outside the gene matches. In nucleotides, the CDR3 is TGCGCCAGCAGCCCCCGGACTAGCGGGACCTACAATGAGCAGTTCTTC. Protein product: CASSPRTSGTYNEQFF.

This chain connects TRBV5-4 to TRBJ2-3, with D tentatively TRBD1 (5 bases). This CDR3 comprises 15 residues. V shed 4 bases and J shed 5 bases, with 17 bases lying between them. Germline V lookup: CDR1 SGHNT, CDR2 YYREEE (reference sequence). CDR3: CASSQGFTSGDTQYF. In nucleotides, the CDR3 is TGTGCCAGCAGCCAGGGCTTCACCTCGGGAGATACGCAGTATTTT.